The clone carrying this T cell receptor (beta chain) came up a few times. This entry comes from a study of blood T cell repertoires in COVID-19. Across the whole study: Researchers got acute and convalescent COVID-19 samples from the United States, Italy and Spain. T cells, B-cell-depleted T cells, or PBMCs provided the cDNA or gDNA that served as material.

The protocol was immunoSEQ multiplex PCR, while the TCRdb copy is restricted to in-frame clones and leaves out a portion. Here the sample spans about 15,000 clones, roughly 89% being singletons. The CDR3 is 14 residues long. The V end was cut by 5 bases, the J end by 4 bases, with 12 bases between. CDR1 and CDR2 from the germline V gene are MRHNA and SNTAGT. This chain connects TRBV6-4 to TRBJ1-5, with D uncertain. Sequencing used peripheral blood. The TCR originated in a woman aged 70-85 years in a cohort sampled during active or convalescent COVID-19. The CDR3 reads CASSPGISNQPQHF. In nucleotides, the CDR3 is TGTGCCAGCAGTCCCGGGATCAGTAATCAGCCCCAGCATTTT.